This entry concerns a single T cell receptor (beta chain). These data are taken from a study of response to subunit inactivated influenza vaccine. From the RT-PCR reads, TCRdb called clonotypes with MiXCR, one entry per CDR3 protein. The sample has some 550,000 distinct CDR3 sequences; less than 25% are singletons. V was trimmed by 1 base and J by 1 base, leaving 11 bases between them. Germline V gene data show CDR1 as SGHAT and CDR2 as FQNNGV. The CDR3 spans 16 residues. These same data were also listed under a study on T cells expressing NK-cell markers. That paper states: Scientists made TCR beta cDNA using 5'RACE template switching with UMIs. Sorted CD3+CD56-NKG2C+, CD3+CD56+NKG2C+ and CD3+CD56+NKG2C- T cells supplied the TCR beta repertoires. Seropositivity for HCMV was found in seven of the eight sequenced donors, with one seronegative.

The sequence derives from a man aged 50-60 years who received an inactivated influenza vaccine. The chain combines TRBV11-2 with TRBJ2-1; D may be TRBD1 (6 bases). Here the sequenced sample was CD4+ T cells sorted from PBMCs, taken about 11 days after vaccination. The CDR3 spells CASSLGQGRSYNEQFF. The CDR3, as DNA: TGTGCCAGCAGCTTAGGCCAGGGGAGATCCTACAATGAGCAGTTCTTC.